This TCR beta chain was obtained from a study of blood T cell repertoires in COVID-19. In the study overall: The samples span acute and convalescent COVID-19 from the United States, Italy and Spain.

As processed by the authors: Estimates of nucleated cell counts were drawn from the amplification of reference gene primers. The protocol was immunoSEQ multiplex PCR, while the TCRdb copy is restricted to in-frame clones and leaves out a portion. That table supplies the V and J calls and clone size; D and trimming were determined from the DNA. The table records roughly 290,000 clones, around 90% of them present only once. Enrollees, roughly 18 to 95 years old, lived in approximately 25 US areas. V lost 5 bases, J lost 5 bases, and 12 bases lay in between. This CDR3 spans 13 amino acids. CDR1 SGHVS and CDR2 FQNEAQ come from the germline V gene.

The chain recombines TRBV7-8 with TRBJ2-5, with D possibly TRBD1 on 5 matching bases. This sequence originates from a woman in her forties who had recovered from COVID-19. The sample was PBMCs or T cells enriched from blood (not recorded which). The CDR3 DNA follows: TGTGCCAGCAGCACCGGACAATGGGAGACCCAGTACTTC. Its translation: CASSTGQWETQYF. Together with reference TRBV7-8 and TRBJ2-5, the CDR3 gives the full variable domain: GAGVSQSPRYKVAKRGQDVALRCDPISGHVSLFWYQQALGQGPEFLTYFQNEAQLDKSGLPSDRFFAERPEGSVSTLKIQRTQQEDSAVYLCASSTGQWETQYFGPGTRLLVL.